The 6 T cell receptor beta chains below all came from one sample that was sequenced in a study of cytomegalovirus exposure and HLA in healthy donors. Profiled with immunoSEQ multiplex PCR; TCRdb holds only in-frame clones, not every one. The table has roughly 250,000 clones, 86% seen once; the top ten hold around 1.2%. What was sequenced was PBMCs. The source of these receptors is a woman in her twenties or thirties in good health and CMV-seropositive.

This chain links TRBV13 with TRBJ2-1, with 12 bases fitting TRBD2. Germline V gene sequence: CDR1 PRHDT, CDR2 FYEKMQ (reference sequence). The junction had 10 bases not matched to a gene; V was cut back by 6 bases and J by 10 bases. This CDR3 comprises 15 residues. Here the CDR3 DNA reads TGTGCCAGCAGTTTACTAGCGGGAGGTAATCGCGAGCAGTTCTTC. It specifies CASSLLAGGNREQFF.

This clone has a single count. CDR3 in amino acids: CASSLDWDRPSGANVLTF. The CDR3, as DNA: TGTGCCAGCAGCTTAGATTGGGACAGGCCATCTGGGGCCAACGTCCTGACTTTC. J is TRBJ2-6 and V is TRBV11-3; 8 bases map to TRBD1. The trim removed 0 bases at V and 1 base at J, leaving 5 bases unmatched. The CDR3 has 18 residues. From germline, CDR1 is SGHNT and CDR2 YENEEA.

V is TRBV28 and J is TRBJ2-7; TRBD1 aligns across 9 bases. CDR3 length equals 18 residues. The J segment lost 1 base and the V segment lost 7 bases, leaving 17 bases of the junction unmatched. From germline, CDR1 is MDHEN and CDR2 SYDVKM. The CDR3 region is CASNTQTLRDRVSYEQYF. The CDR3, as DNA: TGTGCCAGCAACACACAAACTCTCCGGGACAGGGTTTCCTACGAGCAGTACTTC.

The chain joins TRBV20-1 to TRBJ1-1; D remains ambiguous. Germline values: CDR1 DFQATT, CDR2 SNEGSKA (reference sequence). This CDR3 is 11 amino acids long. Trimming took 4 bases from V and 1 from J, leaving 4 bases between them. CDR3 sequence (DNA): TGCAGTGCTAACAAGAACACTGAAGCTTTCTTT. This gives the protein CSANKNTEAFF.

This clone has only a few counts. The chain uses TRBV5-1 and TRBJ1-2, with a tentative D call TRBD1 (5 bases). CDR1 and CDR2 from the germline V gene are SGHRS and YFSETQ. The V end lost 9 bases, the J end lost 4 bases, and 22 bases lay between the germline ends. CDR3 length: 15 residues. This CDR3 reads CATSIGGDGSYGYTF. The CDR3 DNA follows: TGCGCCACCTCCATTGGGGGGGACGGATCCTATGGCTACACCTTC.

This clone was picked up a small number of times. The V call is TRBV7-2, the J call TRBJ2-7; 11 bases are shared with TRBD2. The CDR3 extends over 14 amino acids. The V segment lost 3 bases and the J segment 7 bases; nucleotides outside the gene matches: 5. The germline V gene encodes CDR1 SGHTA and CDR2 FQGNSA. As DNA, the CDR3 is TGTGCCAGCAGCTTTAGCGGGGGGGTATGGGAGCAGTACTTC. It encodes CASSFSGGVWEQYF. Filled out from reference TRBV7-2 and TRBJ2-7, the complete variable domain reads GAGVSQSPSNKVTEKGKDVELRCDPISGHTALYWYRQSLGQGLEFLIYFQGNSAPDKSGLPSDRFSAERTGGSVSTLTIQRTQQEDSAVYLCASSFSGGVWEQYFGPGTRLTVT.